The 23 T cell receptor beta chains below were found in one sample sequenced in a study of neurological immune-mediated disorders. The time point denotes: longitudinal time-point 2. Each CDR3 protein gets one entry after TCRdb re-called the 5' RACE reads with MiXCR. This sample carries some 87,000 distinct CDR3 sequences, around 6% of them seen once, and the ten largest clones take over 6.5%. The sequencing sample was made of PBMCs. These receptors all come from a woman aged 55 to 70 with multiple sclerosis.

This clonotype came up many times. The V and J genes are TRBV7-6 and TRBJ2-7; the match to TRBD1 covers 9 bases. The trim removed 3 bases at V and 1 base at J, leaving 1 base unmatched. Germline assignment: CDR1 SGHVS and CDR2 FNYEAQ. This CDR3 is built from 14 residues. The CDR3, as DNA: TGTGCCAGCAGCTTCGGGACAGGGTCCTACGAGCAGTACTTC. Residues: CASSFGTGSYEQYF.

This clonotype came up many times. V is TRBV5-1 and J is TRBJ1-1, with no clear D. The CDR3 is 14 residues long. The V gene's germline CDR1 is SGHRS and CDR2 YFSETQ. Trimming shortened V by 2 bases and J by 0 bases, and 8 bases separated the two germline ends. CDR3 region: CASSFGQLNTEAFF. CDR3 DNA: TGCGCCAGCAGCTTCGGCCAGCTGAACACTGAAGCTTTCTTT.

This clonotype was counted many times. The chain carries TRBV9 and TRBJ1-2; no firm D call. The V and J ends lost 1 base and 8 bases respectively, with 9 bases between them. Germline assignment: CDR1 SGDLS and CDR2 YYNGEE. The CDR3 sequence is 12 residues long. The CDR3 sequence is CASSVRGGGYTF. As DNA, the CDR3 is TGTGCCAGCAGCGTAAGAGGAGGAGGCTACACCTTC. The complete variable domain, with remaining parts taken from reference TRBV9 and TRBJ1-2, reads DSGVTQTPKHLITATGQRVTLRCSPRSGDLSVYWYQQSLDQGLQFLIQYYNGEERAKGNILERFSAQQFPDLHSELNLSSLELGDSALYFCASSVRGGGYTFGSGTRLTVV.

This clonotype was counted many times. V usage is TRBV20-1 and J usage is TRBJ1-1; D is perhaps TRBD1 (6 bases). CDR1 and CDR2 from the germline V gene are DFQATT and SNEGSKA (reference sequence). The germline V and J ends were trimmed by 7 bases and 6 bases, with 15 bases remaining between them. CDR3 length: 12 residues. CDR3 residues: CSVPGQTPEAFF. CDR3 sequence (DNA): TGCAGTGTACCTGGACAGACCCCTGAAGCTTTCTTT.

This clonotype appeared many times. The chain carries TRBV3-1 and TRBJ2-5; 14 bases are shared with TRBD2. Unmatched junction bases numbered 4, after V lost 4 bases and J lost 3 bases. This CDR3 region has 16 residues. CDR1 and CDR2 (germline): LGHDT, YNNKEL (reference sequence). The CDR3 spells CASSRTSGGRKETQYF. The CDR3 bases are TGTGCCAGCAGCCGGACTAGCGGGGGGCGGAAAGAGACCCAGTACTTC.

The sample holds many counts of this clonotype. The chain is built from TRBV5-1 and TRBJ2-3; 15 nucleotides line up with TRBD2. The CDR3 loop spans 17 amino acids. Unmatched junction bases numbered 6, after V lost 4 bases and J lost 3 bases. CDR1 and CDR2 (germline): SGHRS, YFSETQ. CDR3 loop: CASSPGLAGGLTDTQYF. For the CDR3, the DNA is TGCGCCAGCAGCCCAGGACTAGCGGGGGGGCTTACAGATACGCAGTATTTT.

This clonotype was counted at least ten times. The chain has TRBV12-3 or TRBV12-4 and TRBJ2-7; no clear D. The CDR3 has 14 amino acids. Trimming pared 3 bases from V and 3 bases from J, leaving 12 bases between. In nucleotides, the CDR3 is TGTGCCAGCAGTTTTGACTCTACGAACTACGAGCAGTACTTC. Translation gives CASSFDSTNYEQYF.

This clonotype has ten or more counts. The V call is TRBV20-1, the J call TRBJ1-5, with 10 bases identical to TRBD1. Germline V CDR1 and CDR2: DFQATT, SNEGSKA (reference sequence). There are 13 residues in the CDR3. V shed 6 bases and J 4 bases; nucleotides not matched to a gene: 3. The CDR3 sequence: CSARTGGNQPQHF. In nucleotides, the CDR3 is TGCAGTGCCCGGACAGGGGGGAATCAGCCCCAGCATTTT.

This clonotype was counted ten times or more. This chain links TRBV20-1 with TRBJ1-2; D gene uncertain. V shed 6 bases and J shed 7 bases, with 18 bases lying between them. CDR3 size: 13 residues. The germline gives CDR1 DFQATT, CDR2 SNEGSKA (reference sequence). Written as DNA, the CDR3 is TGCAGTGCGCCCCTAACTTCAAAGGTTGGCTACACCTTC. It yields the protein CSAPLTSKVGYTF.

This clonotype occurred many times. The rearrangement links TRBV5-1 to TRBJ2-7; 8 bases agree with TRBD1. The length of the CDR3 is 13 residues. Looked up from germline, CDR1 is SGHRS and CDR2 is YFSETQ. V was pared by 5 bases and J by 7 bases, with 8 bases of the junction left unmatched. The CDR3 bases are TGCGCCAGCAGATGGGGACAGGACGCTGAGCAGTACTTC. Translating gives CASRWGQDAEQYF.

This clonotype came up many times. This chain connects TRBV12-3 or TRBV12-4 to TRBJ1-3; D is uncertain. V was shortened by 5 bases and J by 2 bases, with 13 bases between the two germline ends. The CDR3 runs 15 residues. This chain's CDR3 is CASSRLGETGNTIYF. The DNA for the CDR3 is TGTGCCAGCAGTCGCCTCGGGGAGACTGGAAACACCATATATTTT.

This clonotype came up many times. This sequence joins TRBV10-3 and TRBJ1-1; TRBD1 might be the D (5 bases). V was shortened by 9 bases and J by 5 bases, with 16 bases between the two germline ends. Germline CDR1 ENHRY, CDR2 SYGVKD. This CDR3 region has 13 residues. For the CDR3, the DNA is TGTGCCATGATGCCCCAGGGTAGAACTGAAGCTTTCTTT. Residues: CAMMPQGRTEAFF.

There are many counts of this clonotype. This sequence joins TRBV6-2 or TRBV6-3 and TRBJ2-7; TRBD2 might be the D (5 bases). The CDR3 extends over 14 amino acids. Trimming left V 7 bases short and J 0 bases short, with 13 bases between. From germline, CDR1 is MNHEY and CDR2 SVGEGT. The CDR3 loop reads CASIGLASSYEQYF. CDR3 coding DNA: TGTGCCAGCATTGGCCTAGCAAGCTCCTACGAGCAGTACTTC.

This clonotype has a count of ten or more. V is TRBV7-9 and J is TRBJ1-5, with D hard to call. V lost 1 base and J lost 1, with 5 bases in between. Germline assignment: CDR1 SEHNR and CDR2 FQNEAQ (reference sequence). The CDR3 extends over 14 amino acids. The CDR3 coding sequence is TGTGCCAGCAGCTTAGAGAACAGCAATCAGCCCCAGCATTTT. This codes for CASSLENSNQPQHF.

Concerning this clonotype: The junction shows a germline mismatch at one end, possibly a read error. V usage is TRBV9 and J usage is TRBJ1-5, with 7 bases matching TRBD1. The CDR3 length is 17 residues. CDR1 SGDLS and CDR2 YYNGEE come from the germline V gene. CDR3 protein: CASSVGDSRYSNQPQHF. Written as DNA, the CDR3 is TGTGCTAGCAGCGTAGGGGACAGCCGATATAGCAATCAGCCCCAGCATTTT.

Ten or more counts support this clonotype. The chain couples TRBV20-1 to TRBJ1-5; a possible D gene is TRBD1 (5 bases). V was cut by 3 bases and J by 2 bases, with 14 bases left in between. CDR3 length: 15 residues. The V gene's germline CDR1 is DFQATT and CDR2 SNEGSKA (reference sequence). In DNA, the CDR3 is TGCAGTGCTAGGGAGGGTGGAGGGGGCAATCAGCCCCAGCATTTT. As protein: CSAREGGGGNQPQHF.

At least ten counts were recorded for this clonotype. This chain uses TRBV20-1 with TRBJ1-4; 10 nucleotides line up with TRBD1. With 7 bases clipped from V and 8 bases from J, the junction kept 7 bases outside the gene matches. CDR3 length: 13 amino acids. Germline CDR1 DFQATT, CDR2 SNEGSKA (reference sequence). The CDR3 DNA reads TGCAGTGGGACCCGACAGGGGGCCGAAAAACTGTTTTTT. Encoded protein: CSGTRQGAEKLFF.

This clonotype was recorded at least ten times. The chain is built from TRBV12-3 or TRBV12-4 and TRBJ2-3; 15 bases fit TRBD2. Trimming at V came to 3 bases and at J to 8 bases, leaving 6 bases not matched to a gene. The CDR3 covers 16 residues. The CDR3: CASSFWTSGGAGTQYF. The CDR3 coding sequence is TGTGCCAGCAGTTTCTGGACTAGCGGGGGGGCCGGTACGCAGTATTTT.

This clonotype was observed many times. V gene TRBV5-1 combines with J gene TRBJ2-2; 8 positions match TRBD1. The CDR3 spans 16 residues. Germline assignment: CDR1 SGHRS and CDR2 YFSETQ. The trim removed 4 bases at V and 6 bases at J, leaving 11 bases unmatched. The CDR3: CASSTYGQGRAGELFF. The CDR3, as DNA: TGCGCCAGCAGCACGTACGGACAGGGCCGGGCCGGGGAGCTGTTTTTT. Combining the CDR3 with reference TRBV5-1 and TRBJ2-2 gives the whole variable domain KAGVTQTPRYLIKTRGQQVTLSCSPISGHRSVSWYQQTPGQGLQFLFEYFSETQRNKGNFPGRFSGRQFSNSRSEMNVSTLELGDSALYLCASSTYGQGRAGELFFGEGSRLTVL.

This sequence joins TRBV7-9 and TRBJ2-1; 12 nucleotides match TRBD2. The CDR3 contains 16 residues. With 0 bases clipped from V and 9 bases from J, the junction kept 6 bases outside the gene matches. Germline CDR1 and CDR2: SEHNR and FQNEAQ (reference sequence). CDR3 nucleotide sequence: TGTGCCAGCAGCTTAGCGCTAGCGGGGGGGCCGGGTGAGCAGTTCTTC. This translates into CASSLALAGGPGEQFF. The full variable domain, with the rest looked up from reference TRBV7-9 and TRBJ2-1, is DTGVSQNPRHKITKRGQNVTFRCDPISEHNRLYWYRQTLGQGPEFLTYFQNEAQLEKSRLLSDRFSAERPKGSFSTLEIQRTEQGDSAMYLCASSLALAGGPGEQFFGPGTRLTVL.

CDR3 loop: CASSLAGGTHNEQFF. CDR3 sequence (DNA): TGTGCCAGCAGCTTAGCAGGGGGCACTCACAATGAGCAGTTCTTC. The V gene is TRBV7-9, the J gene TRBJ2-1; 7 nucleotides align to TRBD1. CDR3 size: 15 residues. From germline, CDR1 is SEHNR and CDR2 FQNEAQ (reference sequence). J was trimmed by 5 bases and V by 0 bases; bases with no gene match: 4.

This clonotype has ten or more counts. The rearrangement joins TRBV6-5 to TRBJ1-5; no definite D call. This CDR3 comprises 15 residues. Germline CDR1 is MNHEY and CDR2 is SVGAGI. Trimming took off 0 bases at V and 3 bases at J, with 9 bases between the two ends. Here the CDR3 DNA reads TGTGCCAGCAGTTACTCGGACCTCCCCAATCAGCCCCAGCATTTT. This sequence encodes CASSYSDLPNQPQHF.

This clonotype was counted at least ten times. The chain combines TRBV20-1 with TRBJ2-2, with a tentative D call TRBD2 (6 bases). The CDR3 covers 16 residues. Germline values: CDR1 DFQATT, CDR2 SNEGSKA (reference sequence). The V end was cut by 3 bases, the J end by 4 bases, with 18 bases between. DNA for the CDR3: TGCAGTGCTAGCGACCTCGGGACTCCAGGCACCGGGGAGCTGTTTTTT. Translating gives CSASDLGTPGTGELFF.